The TCR beta chain described here comes from a study of PD-L1 blockade in urothelial cancer (dated by TCRdb to about 2017). Background for the entire study: All patients started therapy around 2014 and received atezolizumab 1,200 mg intravenously every 3 weeks. About 90% of the roughly 29 patients were males with bladder-origin urothelial cancer, and about 60% of the roughly 29 reported a prior smoking history. Nine patients achieved durable clinical benefit and some 21 did not. Blood samples gave a median of about 140,000 T cells and 82,636 unique TCRs, with a median clonality of 0.080. Pretreatment tumor samples and matched peripheral blood, collected serially before and after atezolizumab treatment, underwent TCR sequencing. An ECOG performance status of 0 or 1 was recorded for the patients, and 0 to 3 prior chemotherapy regimens had been received by the patients. Pretreatment blood TCR-seq was available for around 29 patients, at least one posttreatment blood collection was obtained for about 24 patients, and tumor TCR-seq was available for about 24 patients. Durable clinical benefit was defined as a progression-free survival longer than 6 months, and TCR features were additionally tested against progression-free survival and overall survival. Blood samples were analyzed at two time points: 3 weeks after treatment start (second dose) and 6 weeks after treatment start. In the same patients, whole exome sequencing and RNA sequencing of pretreatment tumors were performed in addition to TCR sequencing. The study was an exploratory multi-omic analysis of somatic, immune and clinical correlates of response to PD-L1 blockade with atezolizumab in urothelial cancer. On the study overall, not on this receptor specifically: Small sample size (n ≈ 29) and many exploratory analyses mean the results are intended to be hypothesis-generating. Patients with durable benefit showed greater expansion of tumor-associated TCR clones in peripheral blood 3 weeks after starting treatment (n of about 20, p = 0.022). A pretreatment peripheral blood TCR clonality below the median was linked to improved progression-free and overall survival.

For this clone: Its cognate antigen has yet to be identified. The record has no base qualities; no much larger clone is one base away.

The sample's time point label, decoded: peripheral blood 6 weeks after treatment start. A cohort of around 28 patients with locally advanced or metastatic urothelial carcinoma, treated at Memorial Sloan Kettering on a trial protocol, was included. Peripheral blood mononuclear cells were collected from each patient pretreatment and during treatment, giving between 1 and 8 total time points per patient. The Qiagen DNeasy Blood extraction kit was used to purify genomic DNA from total PBMCs and from tumor samples. PBMCs were collected pretreatment and during treatment, and were isolated and stored as previously described. CDR1 and CDR2 are drawn from the germline V gene: MGHRA, YSYEKL. Trimming accounts for 1 base at V and 7 bases at J, while the number of junction bases matched to no gene is 8. Counted from cysteine to phenylalanine, this CDR3 has 17 amino acids. Just CDR3 DNA is preserved here, 51 bases in frame from base 1.

Synthetic TCR analog templates were spiked into each PCR so that absolute template abundance could be estimated from read counts. The immunoSEQ assay was used to amplify TCRbeta CDR3 regions from genomic DNA with bias-controlled V and J gene primers. Sequencing of rearranged TCRbeta segments was performed at approximately 20X coverage. From the authors' description of their analysis: Clustering was used to correct sequencing errors, and CDR3s were annotated against IMGT so that V, D and J genes could be assigned. Downstream analyses used only productive TCRbeta rearrangements and left out out-of-frame or stop-codon sequences. To compute clonality, Shannon entropy was normalized by the log of the number of unique productive sequences and then subtracted from one. Clones differing between time points or between blood and tumor were identified using Fisher's exact test with Benjamini-Hochberg correction, with an adjusted p below 0.01 applied as the threshold. As stored in TCRdb, this immuneACCESS dataset retains in-frame rearrangements with V and J assigned. A fraction of the clones does not appear; measured against another copy, unresolved V genes explain less than half of the discrepancy, and the remainder lacks a known reason. That table gives V, J and clone size, and the DNA gave D and trimming. In all, the sample holds some 110,000 clones, and around 88% of those were seen once. In total, the top ten clones hold roughly 1.8% of the sample.

This clonotype was obtained from a man aged 55 to 70 with urothelial cancer. The chain uses TRBV4-1 and TRBJ1-5; 12 middle bases align to TRBD1. The starting material was PBMCs, obtained around atezolizumab (anti-PD-L1) treatment. The CDR3 region reads CASSQAGGTGGQQPQHF. The nucleotide sequence is TGCGCCAGCAGCCAAGCCGGAGGGACAGGGGGCCAACAGCCCCAGCATTTT.